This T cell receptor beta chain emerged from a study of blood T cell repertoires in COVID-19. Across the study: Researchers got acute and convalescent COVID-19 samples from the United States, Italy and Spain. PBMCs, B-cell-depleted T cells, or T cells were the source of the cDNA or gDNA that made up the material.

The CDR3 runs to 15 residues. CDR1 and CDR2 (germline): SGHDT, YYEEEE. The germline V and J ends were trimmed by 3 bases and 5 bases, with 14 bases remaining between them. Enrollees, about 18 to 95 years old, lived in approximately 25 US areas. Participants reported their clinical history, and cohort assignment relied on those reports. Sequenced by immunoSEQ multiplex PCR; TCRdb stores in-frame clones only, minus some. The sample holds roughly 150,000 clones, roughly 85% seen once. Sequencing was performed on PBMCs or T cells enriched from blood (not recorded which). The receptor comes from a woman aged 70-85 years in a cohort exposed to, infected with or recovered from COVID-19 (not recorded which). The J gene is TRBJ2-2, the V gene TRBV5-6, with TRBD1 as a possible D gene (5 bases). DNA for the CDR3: TGTGCCAGCAGCTCCCTGGGGCAATGGACCGGGGAGCTGTTTTTT. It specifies CASSSLGQWTGELFF.